The T cell receptor beta chain under discussion was sequenced for a study of blood T cells in healthy people across ages (dated by TCRdb to about 2015). Concerning the study at large: In model experiments, roughly one uniquely barcoded TCR beta cDNA molecule per two T cells was captured by template switching. To avoid experimental bias, donors of different ages were randomly spread across the sequencing lanes. The donors were divided into four age groups: young (average around 17 years), middle-aged (about 40), aged (around 67) and long-lived (82). Using deep sequencing normalized with unique cDNA molecular identifiers, the study measured how TCR beta repertoire diversity changes with age. For two donors (one aged 18 to 29 and one aged 80 or older), the study analyzed two additional independent replicas of 1 million unique cDNA reads from the same blood draw.

This clonotype was seen only a few times. It has no known antigen specificity. No base quality values were provided; no much bigger clone lies one nucleotide off. Results and caveats for the whole study, not just this receptor: Observed TCR beta diversity correlated strongly with the percentage of naive T cells measured by flow cytometry. As age increased, observed TCR beta diversity per million T cells dropped in a roughly linear way, and a significant reduction was already evident by age about 40. Conclusive comparison of naive and antigen-experienced compartments was prevented by the profiling of bulk unsorted PBMCs. Estimates of total diversity from one million sequenced T cells were regarded as lower bounds and underestimates. Because donor CMV infection status was unknown, age-related changes in expanded clonotypes were potentially confounded. Compared with the aged group, more naive CD4+ T cells, fewer expanded clones and increased TCR diversity were shown by the long-lived group, suggesting age selection.

The library was made by 5' RACE. Sequenced on an Illumina HiSeq 2500. A second PCR of roughly 7 to 12 cycles was run with a J-beta primer mix and a sample-barcoded 5' primer. A template-switch 5' adaptor carrying 12 random nucleotides introduced a unique molecular identifier onto each TCR beta cDNA molecule. At least 2.5 million CDR3-containing paired-end reads were obtained from each sample. The Mint cDNA synthesis kit, primed by a TRBC-specific oligonucleotide, was used to synthesize first-strand cDNA from all RNA. All cDNA was treated with uracil-DNA glycosylase and then went through a first 18-cycle PCR with the universal primers M1SS and BC2_uni_R. As for the authors' bioinformatics: Normalization of each sample was performed by random selection of 1 million high-quality reads, each carrying a distinct molecular identifier. Reads with shared molecular identifiers were discarded instead of being binned into consensus sequences. MiTCR, with a Q25 quality threshold and the strictest error-elimination algorithm, was used for CDR3 identification, clonotype clustering and error correction. A nonparametric unseen species model with Euler transformation was used to estimate a lower bound on total TCR beta diversity. The public sequencing data were trimmed at Q25 with fastp and processed into clonotypes with MiXCR by TCRdb, which kept only in-frame beta chains. Rows with one shared CDR3 protein collapse into an entry with the most common genes and DNA. For this entry, the V and J calls and clone size follow TCRdb and not the study's own pipeline. For this sample the table gives about 730,000 distinct CDR3 sequences, of which roughly 45% were detected only once. More than 20% of the sample belongs to the ten largest clones.

The roughly 39 donors, aged about 6 to 95 years, were systemically healthy Caucasian individuals from Russia. Each donor gave approximately 9.3 milliliters of peripheral blood, collected into EDTA-treated Vacutainer tubes. Ficoll-Paque density-gradient centrifugation was used to isolate PBMCs, with at least 6 million obtained per sample. Trizol reagent was used to extract total RNA from the PBMCs, yielding at least 5 micrograms per sample. Naive CD45RAhigh/CD27high T cell percentages were measured by flow cytometry on a PBMC aliquot from every donor. Taken from cysteine to phenylalanine, the CDR3 has 13 residues. Only the CDR3 DNA is retained, 39 bases long and in frame from the first base. The germline ends are 9 bases apart after V is trimmed by 3 bases and J by 4 bases. CDR1 and CDR2 are drawn from the germline V gene: KGHSH, LQKENI.

This clonotype was sampled from a woman aged 60 to 75 in good health. Sequencing was performed on blood. Recombination joined TRBV18 with TRBJ2-5, with the D segment possibly TRBD1 or TRBD2, each aligning over 5 bases. At the DNA level, the sequence is TGTGCCAGCTCACCCGGGACGGGAGAGACCCAGTACTTC. This translates into CASSPGTGETQYF.